This TCR beta chain comes out of a study of T cell responses to AZD1222 COVID-19 vaccine. The analysis combined second doses at about 4 or about 12 weeks. Study-wide results and limits: White British ancestry dominated among donors, who included more females, and clonal diversity was possibly underestimated. Variant regions that are unmutated are reportedly the target of nearly half of spike-specific TCRs. Two AZD1222 doses significantly raised spike-specific TCR breadth and depth over controls.

Sequenced by immunoSEQ multiplex PCR; TCRdb stores in-frame clones only, minus some. The table records 100,000 to 150,000 clones, just over 90% of them present only once. On this clone itself: The antigen is not known.

The germline V and J ends were trimmed by 4 bases and 2 bases, with 8 bases remaining between them. The CDR3 consists of 13 residues. The germline gives CDR1 LGHDT, CDR2 YNNKEL (reference sequence). The chain recombines TRBV3-1 (or the pseudogene TRBV3-2) with TRBJ1-1, with TRBD1 as a possible D gene (6 bases). The sample here was peripheral blood, taken 28 days after the second AZD1222 dose. The clonotype originates from an adult who received the AZD1222 COVID-19 vaccine. The CDR3 nucleotides are TGTGCCAGCAGCCGCAGGGGAAACACTGAAGCTTTCTTT. Residues: CASSRRGNTEAFF.